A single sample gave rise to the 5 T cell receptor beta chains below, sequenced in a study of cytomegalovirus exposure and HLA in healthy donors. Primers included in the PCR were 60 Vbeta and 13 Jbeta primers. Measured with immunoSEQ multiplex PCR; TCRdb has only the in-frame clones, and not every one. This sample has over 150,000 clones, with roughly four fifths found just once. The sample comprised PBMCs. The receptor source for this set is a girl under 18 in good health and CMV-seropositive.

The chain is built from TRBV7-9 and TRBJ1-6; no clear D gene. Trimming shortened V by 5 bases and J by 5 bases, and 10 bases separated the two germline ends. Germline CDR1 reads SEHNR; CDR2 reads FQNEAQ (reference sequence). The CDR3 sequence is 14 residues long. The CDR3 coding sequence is TGTGCCAGCAGCGAGGGCCGGGATAATTCACCCCTCCACTTT. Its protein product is CASSEGRDNSPLHF.

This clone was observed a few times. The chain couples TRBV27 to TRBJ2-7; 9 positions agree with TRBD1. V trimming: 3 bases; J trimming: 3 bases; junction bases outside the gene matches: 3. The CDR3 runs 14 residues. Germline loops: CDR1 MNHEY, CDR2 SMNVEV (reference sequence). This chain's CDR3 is CASSLGQGDYEQYF. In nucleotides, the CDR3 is TGTGCCAGCAGTTTGGGACAGGGAGACTACGAGCAGTACTTC.

The CDR3 coding sequence is TGTGCCAGCAGCTCCGCCCGGGACAGGGGGCCGGACACTGAAGCTTTCTTT. Its protein is CASSSARDRGPDTEAFF. The rearrangement uses TRBV5-4 and TRBJ1-1; TRBD1 aligns across 12 bases. The CDR3 contains 17 residues. J lost 3 bases, V lost 3 bases, and 9 bases had no gene match. Germline CDR1 and CDR2: SGHNT and YYREEE (reference sequence).

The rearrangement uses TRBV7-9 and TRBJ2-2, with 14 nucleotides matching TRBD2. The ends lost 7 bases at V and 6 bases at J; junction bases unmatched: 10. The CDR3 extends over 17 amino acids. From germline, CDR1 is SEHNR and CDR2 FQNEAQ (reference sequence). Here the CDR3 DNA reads TGTGCCAGCAACTCCGGGACTAGCGGGGGCGTAGCCGGGGAGCTGTTTTTT. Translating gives CASNSGTSGGVAGELFF.

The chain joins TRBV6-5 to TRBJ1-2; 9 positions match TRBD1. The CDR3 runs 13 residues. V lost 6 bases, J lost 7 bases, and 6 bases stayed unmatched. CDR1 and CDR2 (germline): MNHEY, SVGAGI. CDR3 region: CASRQGAFSGYTF. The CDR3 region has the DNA TGTGCCAGCAGACAGGGGGCTTTTAGTGGCTACACCTTC.